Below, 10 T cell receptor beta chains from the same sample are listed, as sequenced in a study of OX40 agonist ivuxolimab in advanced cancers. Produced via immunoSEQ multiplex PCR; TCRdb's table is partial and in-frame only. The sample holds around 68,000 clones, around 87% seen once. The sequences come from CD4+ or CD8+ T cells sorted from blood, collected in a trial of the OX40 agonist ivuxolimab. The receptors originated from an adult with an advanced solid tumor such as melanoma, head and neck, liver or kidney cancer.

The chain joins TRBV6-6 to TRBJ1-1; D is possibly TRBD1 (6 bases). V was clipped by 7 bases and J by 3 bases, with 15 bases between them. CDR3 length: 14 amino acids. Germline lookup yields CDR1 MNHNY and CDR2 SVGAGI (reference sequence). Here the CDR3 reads CASTLTDRYTEAFF. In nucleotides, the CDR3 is TGTGCCAGCACCCTAACGGACAGATACACTGAAGCTTTCTTT.

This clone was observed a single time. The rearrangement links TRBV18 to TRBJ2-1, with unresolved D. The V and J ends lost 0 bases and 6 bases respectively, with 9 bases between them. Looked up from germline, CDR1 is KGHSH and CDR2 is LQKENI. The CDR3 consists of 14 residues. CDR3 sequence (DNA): TGTGCCAGCTCACCACCGTCTATCCCCAATGAGCAGTTCTTC. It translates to CASSPPSIPNEQFF.

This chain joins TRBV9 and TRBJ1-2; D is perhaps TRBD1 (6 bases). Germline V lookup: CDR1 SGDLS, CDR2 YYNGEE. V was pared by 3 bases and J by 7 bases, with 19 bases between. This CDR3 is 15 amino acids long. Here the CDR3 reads CASSATQGAVVGYTF. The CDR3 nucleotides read TGTGCCAGCAGCGCGACACAGGGAGCGGTGGTTGGCTACACCTTC. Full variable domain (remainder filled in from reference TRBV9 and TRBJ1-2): DSGVTQTPKHLITATGQRVTLRCSPRSGDLSVYWYQQSLDQGLQFLIQYYNGEERAKGNILERFSAQQFPDLHSELNLSSLELGDSALYFCASSATQGAVVGYTFGSGTRLTVV.

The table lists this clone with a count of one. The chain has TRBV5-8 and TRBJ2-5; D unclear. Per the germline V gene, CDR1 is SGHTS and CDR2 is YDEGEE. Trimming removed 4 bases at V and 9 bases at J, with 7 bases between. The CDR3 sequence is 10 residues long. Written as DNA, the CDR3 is TGTGCCAGCAGCGACTTTGCCCAGTACTTC. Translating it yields CASSDFAQYF.

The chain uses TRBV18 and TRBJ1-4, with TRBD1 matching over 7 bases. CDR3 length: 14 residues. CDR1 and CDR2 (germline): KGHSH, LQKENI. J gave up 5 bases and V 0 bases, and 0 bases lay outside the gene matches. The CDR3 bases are TGTGCCAGCTCACCACCGACAGGGAATGAAAAACTGTTTTTT. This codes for CASSPPTGNEKLFF.

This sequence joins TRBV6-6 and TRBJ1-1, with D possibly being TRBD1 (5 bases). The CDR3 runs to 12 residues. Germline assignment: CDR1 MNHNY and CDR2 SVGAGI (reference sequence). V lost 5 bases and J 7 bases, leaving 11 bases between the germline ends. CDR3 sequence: CASSARQFEAFF. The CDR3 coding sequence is TGTGCCAGCAGTGCACGACAGTTTGAAGCTTTCTTT.

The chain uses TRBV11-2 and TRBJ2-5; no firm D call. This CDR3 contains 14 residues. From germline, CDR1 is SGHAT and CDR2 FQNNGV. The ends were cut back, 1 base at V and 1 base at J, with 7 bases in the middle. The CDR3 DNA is TGTGCCAGCAGCTTAGTTCTCTCCCAAGAGACCCAGTACTTC. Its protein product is CASSLVLSQETQYF.

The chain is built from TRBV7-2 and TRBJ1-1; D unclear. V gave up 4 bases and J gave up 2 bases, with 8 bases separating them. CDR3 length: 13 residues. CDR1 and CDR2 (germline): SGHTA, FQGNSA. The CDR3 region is CASSSYENTEAFF. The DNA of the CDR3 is TGTGCCAGCAGCTCCTACGAAAACACTGAAGCTTTCTTT.

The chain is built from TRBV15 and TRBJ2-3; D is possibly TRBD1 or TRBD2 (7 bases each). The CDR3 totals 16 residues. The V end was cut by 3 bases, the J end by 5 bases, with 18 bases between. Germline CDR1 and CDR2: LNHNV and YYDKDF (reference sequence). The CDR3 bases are TGTGCCACCAGCAGGGGGGACAGCGGGACGATAGATACGCAGTATTTT. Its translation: CATSRGDSGTIDTQYF.

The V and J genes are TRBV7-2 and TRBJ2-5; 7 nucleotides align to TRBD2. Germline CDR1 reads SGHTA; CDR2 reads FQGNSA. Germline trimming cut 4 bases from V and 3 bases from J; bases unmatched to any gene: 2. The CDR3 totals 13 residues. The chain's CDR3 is CASSWGGKETQYF. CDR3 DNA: TGTGCCAGCAGCTGGGGGGGGAAAGAGACCCAGTACTTC.